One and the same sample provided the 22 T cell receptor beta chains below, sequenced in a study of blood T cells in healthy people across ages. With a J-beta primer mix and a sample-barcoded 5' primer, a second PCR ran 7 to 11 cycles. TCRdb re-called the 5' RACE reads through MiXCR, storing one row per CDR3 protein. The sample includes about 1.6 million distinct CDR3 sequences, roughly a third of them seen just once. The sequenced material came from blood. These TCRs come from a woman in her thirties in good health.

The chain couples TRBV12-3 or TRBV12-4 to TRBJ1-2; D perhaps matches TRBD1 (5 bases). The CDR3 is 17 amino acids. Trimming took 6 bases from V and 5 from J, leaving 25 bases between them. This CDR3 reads CASSKAGGVGRSYGYTF. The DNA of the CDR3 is TGTGCCAGCAGCAAGGCGGGAGGGGTGGGAAGATCGTATGGCTACACCTTC.

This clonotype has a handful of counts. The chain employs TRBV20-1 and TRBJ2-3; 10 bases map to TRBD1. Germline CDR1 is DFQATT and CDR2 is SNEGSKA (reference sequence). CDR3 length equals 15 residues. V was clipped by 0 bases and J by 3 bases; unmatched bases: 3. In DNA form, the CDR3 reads TGCAGTGCTAGAGATGACAGGGGGCCTACAGATACGCAGTATTTT. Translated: CSARDDRGPTDTQYF.

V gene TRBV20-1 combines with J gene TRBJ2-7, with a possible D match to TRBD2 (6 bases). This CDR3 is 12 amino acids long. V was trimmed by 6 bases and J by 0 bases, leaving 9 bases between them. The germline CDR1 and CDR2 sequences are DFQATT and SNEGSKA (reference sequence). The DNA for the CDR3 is TGCAGTGCCAAGCGGGCCTCCTACGAGCAGTACTTC. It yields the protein CSAKRASYEQYF.

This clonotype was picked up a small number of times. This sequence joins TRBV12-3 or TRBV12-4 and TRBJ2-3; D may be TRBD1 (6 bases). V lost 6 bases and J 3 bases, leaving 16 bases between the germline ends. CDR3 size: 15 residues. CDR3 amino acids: CASSPGQRSTDTQYF. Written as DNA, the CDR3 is TGTGCCAGCAGCCCGGGACAAAGGTCTACAGATACGCAGTATTTT.

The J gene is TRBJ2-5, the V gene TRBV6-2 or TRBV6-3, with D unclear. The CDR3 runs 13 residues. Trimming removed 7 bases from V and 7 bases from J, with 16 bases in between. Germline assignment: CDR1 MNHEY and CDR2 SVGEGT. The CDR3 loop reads CASTPGRVGTQYF. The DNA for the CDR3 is TGTGCCAGCACGCCCGGACGCGTAGGGACCCAGTACTTC.

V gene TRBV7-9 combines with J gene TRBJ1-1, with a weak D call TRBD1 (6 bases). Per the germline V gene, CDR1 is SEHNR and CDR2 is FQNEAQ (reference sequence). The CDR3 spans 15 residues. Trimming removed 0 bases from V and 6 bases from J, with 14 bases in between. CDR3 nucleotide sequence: TGTGCCAGCAGCTTAGCGCGGGGGCCGGTCTCTGAAGCTTTCTTT. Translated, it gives CASSLARGPVSEAFF.

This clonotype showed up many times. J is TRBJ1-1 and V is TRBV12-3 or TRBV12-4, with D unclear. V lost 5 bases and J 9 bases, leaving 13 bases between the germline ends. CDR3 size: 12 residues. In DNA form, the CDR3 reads TGTGCCAGCAGTCCAAACAGCGCCAAAGCTTTCTTT. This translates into CASSPNSAKAFF.

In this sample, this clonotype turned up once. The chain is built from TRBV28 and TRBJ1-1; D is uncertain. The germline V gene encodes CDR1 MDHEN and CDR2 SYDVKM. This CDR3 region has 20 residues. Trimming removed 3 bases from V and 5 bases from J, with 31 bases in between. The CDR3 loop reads CASSFLDKDLVGRSPTEAFF. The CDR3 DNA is TGTGCCAGCAGTTTTTTAGATAAGGATCTTGTTGGACGCTCCCCTACTGAAGCTTTCTTT.

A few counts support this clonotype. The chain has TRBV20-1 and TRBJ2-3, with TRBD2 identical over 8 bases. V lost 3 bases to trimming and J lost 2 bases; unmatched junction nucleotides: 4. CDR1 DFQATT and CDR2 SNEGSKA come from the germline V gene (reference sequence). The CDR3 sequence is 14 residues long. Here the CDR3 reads CSASGGAITDTQYF. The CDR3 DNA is TGCAGTGCTAGCGGGGGGGCCATCACAGATACGCAGTATTTT.

The CDR3 coding sequence is TGTGCCAGCAGCTCAACGGTAGAGGATTCACCCCTCCACTTT. As protein: CASSSTVEDSPLHF. V and J are TRBV9 and TRBJ1-6; D remains ambiguous. CDR1 and CDR2 from the germline V gene are SGDLS and YYNGEE. The V end was cut by 4 bases, the J end by 8 bases, with 13 bases between. There are 14 residues in the CDR3.

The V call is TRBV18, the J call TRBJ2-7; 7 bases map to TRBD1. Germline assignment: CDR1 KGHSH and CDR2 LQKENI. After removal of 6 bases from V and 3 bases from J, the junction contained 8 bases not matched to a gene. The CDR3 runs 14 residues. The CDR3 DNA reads TGTGCCAGCTCTCCTCCGGCAGGGGGCTACGAGCAGTACTTC. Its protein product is CASSPPAGGYEQYF.

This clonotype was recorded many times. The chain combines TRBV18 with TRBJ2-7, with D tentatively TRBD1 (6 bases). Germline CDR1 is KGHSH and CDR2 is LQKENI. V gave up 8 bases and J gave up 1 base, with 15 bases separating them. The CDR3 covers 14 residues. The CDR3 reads CASSATGTSYEQYF. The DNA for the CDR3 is TGTGCCAGCAGTGCGACGGGGACATCCTACGAGCAGTACTTC. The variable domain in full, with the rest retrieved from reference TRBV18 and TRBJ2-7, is NAGVMQNPRHLVRRRGQEARLRCSPMKGHSHVYWYRQLPEEGLKFMVYLQKENIIDESGMPKERFSAEFPKEGPSILRIQQVVRGDSAAYFCASSATGTSYEQYFGPGTRLTVT.

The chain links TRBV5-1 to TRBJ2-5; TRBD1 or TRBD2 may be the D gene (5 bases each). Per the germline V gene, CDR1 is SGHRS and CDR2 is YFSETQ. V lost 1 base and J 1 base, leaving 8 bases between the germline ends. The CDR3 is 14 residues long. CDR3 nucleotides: TGCGCCAGCAGCTTGTCGGGGCCCCAAGAGACCCAGTACTTC. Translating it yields CASSLSGPQETQYF.

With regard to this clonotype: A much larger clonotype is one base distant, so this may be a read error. This CDR3 is CASSQRAGGQETRYF. The CDR3 coding sequence is TGTGCCAGCAGCCAACGAGCGGGAGGGCAAGAGACCCGGTACTTC. This chain links TRBV3-1 with TRBJ2-7; 10 positions agree with TRBD2. This CDR3 has 15 amino acids. Losses at the gene ends were 2 bases for V and 12 bases for J; bases not matched to a gene: 13. From germline, CDR1 is LGHDT and CDR2 YNNKEL (reference sequence).

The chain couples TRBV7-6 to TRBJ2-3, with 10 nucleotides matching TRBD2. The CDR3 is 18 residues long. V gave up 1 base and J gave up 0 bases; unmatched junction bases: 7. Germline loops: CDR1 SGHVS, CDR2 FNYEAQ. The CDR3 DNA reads TGTGCCAGCAGCTTAGGGGCCCCTAGCGGGGGAAGCACAGATACGCAGTATTTT. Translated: CASSLGAPSGGSTDTQYF. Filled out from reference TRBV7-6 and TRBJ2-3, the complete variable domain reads GAGVSQSPRYKVTKRGQDVALRCDPISGHVSLYWYRQALGQGPEFLTYFNYEAQQDKSGLPNDRFSAERPEGSISTLTIQRTEQRDSAMYRCASSLGAPSGGSTDTQYFGPGTRLTVL.

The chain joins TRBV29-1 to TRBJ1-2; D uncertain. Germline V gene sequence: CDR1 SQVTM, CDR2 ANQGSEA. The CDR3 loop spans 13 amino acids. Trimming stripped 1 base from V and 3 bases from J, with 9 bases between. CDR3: CSVEGAEDYGYTF. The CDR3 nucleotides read TGCAGCGTTGAAGGGGCAGAAGACTATGGCTACACCTTC. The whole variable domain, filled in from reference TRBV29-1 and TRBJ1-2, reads SAVISQKPSRDICQRGTSLTIQCQVDSQVTMMFWYRQQPGQSLTLIATANQGSEATYESGFVIDKFPISRPNLTFSTLTVSNMSPEDSSIYLCSVEGAEDYGYTFGSGTRLTVV.

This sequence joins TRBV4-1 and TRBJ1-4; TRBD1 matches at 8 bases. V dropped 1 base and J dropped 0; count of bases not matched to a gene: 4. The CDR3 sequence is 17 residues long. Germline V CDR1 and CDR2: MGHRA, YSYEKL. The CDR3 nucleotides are TGCGCCAGCAGCCAAGGACAGGGGAAGACAACTAATGAAAAACTGTTTTTT. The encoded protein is CASSQGQGKTTNEKLFF.

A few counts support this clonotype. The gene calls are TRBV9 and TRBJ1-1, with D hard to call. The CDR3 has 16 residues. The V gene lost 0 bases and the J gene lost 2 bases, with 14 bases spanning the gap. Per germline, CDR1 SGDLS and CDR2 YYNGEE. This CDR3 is CASSVGESPLNTEAFF. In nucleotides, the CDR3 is TGTGCCAGCAGCGTAGGGGAGTCTCCCCTCAACACTGAAGCTTTCTTT. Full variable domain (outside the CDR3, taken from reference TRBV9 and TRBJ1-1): DSGVTQTPKHLITATGQRVTLRCSPRSGDLSVYWYQQSLDQGLQFLIQYYNGEERAKGNILERFSAQQFPDLHSELNLSSLELGDSALYFCASSVGESPLNTEAFFGQGTRLTVV.

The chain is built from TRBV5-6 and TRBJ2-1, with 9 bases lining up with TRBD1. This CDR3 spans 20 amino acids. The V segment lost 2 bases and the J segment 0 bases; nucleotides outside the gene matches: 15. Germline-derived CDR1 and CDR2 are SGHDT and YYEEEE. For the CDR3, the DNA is TGTGCCAGCAGCTTTTTTTGGGGACAGGGTGGTGAAAGCTCCTACAATGAGCAGTTCTTC. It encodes CASSFFWGQGGESSYNEQFF.

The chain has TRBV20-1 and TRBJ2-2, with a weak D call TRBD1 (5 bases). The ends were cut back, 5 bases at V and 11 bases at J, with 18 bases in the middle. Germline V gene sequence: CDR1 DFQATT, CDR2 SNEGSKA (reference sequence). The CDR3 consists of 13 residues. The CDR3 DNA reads TGCAGTGCTGCTAAGATGACCAGGGTCGAGCTGTTTTTT. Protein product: CSAAKMTRVELFF.

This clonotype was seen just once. CDR3 DNA: TGTGCCAGCAGTTTATCGCGGAGCCAGCCCCAGCATTTT. This encodes CASSLSRSQPQHF. This chain uses TRBV27 with TRBJ1-5; D not resolved. The CDR3 length is 13 residues. The V end lost 0 bases, the J end lost 7 bases, and 7 bases lay between the germline ends. Germline V gene sequence: CDR1 MNHEY, CDR2 SMNVEV (reference sequence).

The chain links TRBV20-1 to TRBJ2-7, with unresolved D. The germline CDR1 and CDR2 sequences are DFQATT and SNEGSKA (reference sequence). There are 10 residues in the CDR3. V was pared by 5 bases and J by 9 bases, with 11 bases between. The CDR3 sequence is CSAYGNAQYF. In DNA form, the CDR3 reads TGCAGTGCTTACGGAAATGCGCAGTACTTC.